The rows below give T cell receptor beta chains drawn from one sample of a study of shared clonotypes between healthy human individuals. Only in-frame clones appear in the TCRdb table, and some are missing; sequencing was by immunoSEQ multiplex PCR. The profile covers some 450,000 clones, with over 60% appearing a single time and approximately 12% taken by the ten largest. Sequencing used PBMCs. The receptors shown here come from a middle-aged woman in good health. Some clones in this sample may be carry-over from other donors' samples. Each CDR3 is given with its conserved first and last residue. Each record gives: clone size, J gene, D gene, V gene, CDR3 protein, CDR3 DNA. A D gene is named only where the DNA matches it firmly. Rows give clone size only sometimes, using once, few, many, or a class for an expanded clone.

-,TRBJ2-1,TRBD2,TRBV19,CASSRFSGSVDEQFF,TGTGCCAGTAGTCGGTTTAGCGGGAGTGTAGATGAGCAGTTCTTC
-,TRBJ2-3,-,TRBV28,CASSYNTDTQYF,TGTGCCAGCAGTTATAACACAGATACGCAGTATTTT
-,TRBJ2-2,-,TRBV11-3,CASSHWATGELFF,TGTGCCAGCAGTCATTGGGCCACCGGGGAGCTGTTTTTT
few,TRBJ1-1,-,TRBV7-9,CASSRSQKVTEAFF,TGTGCCAGCAGCCGATCGCAGAAGGTCACTGAAGCTTTCTTT
-,TRBJ2-2,-,TRBV18,CASSPDSTGELFF,TGTGCCAGCTCACCCGACAGCACCGGGGAGCTGTTTTTT
-,TRBJ2-6,TRBD1,TRBV7-3,CASSFTGAGANVLTF,TGTGCCAGCAGCTTCACAGGGGCTGGGGCCAACGTCCTGACTTTC
-,TRBJ2-3,-,TRBV7-2,CASSLAESGLGNTQYF,TGTGCCAGCAGCTTAGCTGAATCGGGACTCGGTAACACGCAGTATTTT
many,TRBJ2-5,-,TRBV30,CAWRTSGQRLTQYF,TGTGCCTGGAGGACGTCGGGACAAAGGCTGACCCAGTACTTC
-,TRBJ1-5,TRBD1,TRBV5-1,CASSSGTASNQPQHF,TGCGCCAGCAGCTCCGGGACAGCCTCCAATCAGCCCCAGCATTTT
-,TRBJ2-2,TRBD2,TRBV6-5,CASSYSPGLATGELFF,TGTGCCAGCAGTTATTCACCGGGACTAGCGACCGGGGAGCTGTTTTTT
-,TRBJ2-1,-,TRBV18,CASSPSLARNEQFF,TGTGCCAGCTCACCCTCACTCGCGCGCAATGAGCAGTTCTTC
-,TRBJ1-2,-,TRBV10-3,CASAGLNYGYTF,TGTGCCAGCGCAGGACTAAACTATGGCTACACCTTC
-,TRBJ1-4,TRBD1,TRBV7-2,CASSLTGFPNEKLFF,TGTGCCAGCAGCCTGACAGGGTTTCCTAATGAAAAACTGTTTTTT
-,TRBJ1-4,-,TRBV4-3,CASSPEGSGTNEKLFF,TGCGCCAGCAGCCCAGAGGGATCAGGAACTAATGAAAAACTGTTTTTT
-,TRBJ1-5,TRBD1,TRBV28,CASNSDRGNQPQHF,TGTGCCAGCAACTCGGACAGGGGGAATCAGCCCCAGCATTTT
few,TRBJ1-1,-,TRBV28,CASAGATEAFF,TGTGCCAGCGCCGGGGCCACTGAAGCTTTCTTT
-,TRBJ1-1,TRBD1,TRBV18,CASSPGQGNTEAFF,TGTGCCAGCTCACCAGGACAGGGGAACACTGAAGCTTTCTTT
-,TRBJ2-5,TRBD2,TRBV30,CAWTSGSFQETQYF,TGTGCCTGGACTAGCGGGAGCTTTCAGGAGACCCAGTACTTC